A selection of T cell receptor beta chains follows, all from one sample in a study of OX40 agonist ivuxolimab in advanced cancers. Some clones are missing from TCRdb's copy, which holds only in-frame ones; the method was immunoSEQ multiplex PCR. The table includes roughly 150,000 clones, 94% detected once. Material: CD4+ or CD8+ T cells sorted from blood, obtained in a trial of the OX40 agonist ivuxolimab. The source of these receptors is an adult with an advanced solid tumor such as melanoma, head and neck, liver or kidney cancer. The CDR3 runs from the conserved cysteine through the conserved F or W. A D gene is named only where the DNA matches it firmly. For some rows the clone size is stated as once, few or many, or as a class when expanded; others skip it.

j_gene | d_gene | v_gene | abundance | CDR3nt | CDR3aa
TRBJ2-2 | - | TRBV5-4 | - | TGTGCCAGCAGCTTCGGTCTTTTCGCGAACACCGGGGAGCTGTTTTTT | CASSFGLFANTGELFF
TRBJ2-3 | TRBD2 | TRBV7-2 | - | TGTGCCAGCAGCGCCGGGACTAGCGGGAGTGGCACAGATACGCAGTATTTT | CASSAGTSGSGTDTQYF
TRBJ2-1 | - | TRBV7-2 | once | TGTGCCAGCAGCTTAGTTAGAGGCTCCTACAATGAGCAGTTCTTC | CASSLVRGSYNEQFF
TRBJ2-5 | - | TRBV5-1 | - | TGCGCCAGCAGCTTCCGAGAGACCCAGTACTTC | CASSFRETQYF
TRBJ1-1 | - | TRBV19 | - | TGTGCCAGTAGTATAAGGGCAGGGACCACTGAAGCTTTCTTT | CASSIRAGTTEAFF
TRBJ1-4 | - | TRBV7-2 | - | TGTGCCAGCAGCCAGAATGGCGCAACTAATGAAAAACTGTTTTTT | CASSQNGATNEKLFF
TRBJ1-2 | - | TRBV19 | - | TGTGCCAGTAGTATCAACGGAGCTAACTATGGCTACACCTTC | CASSINGANYGYTF
TRBJ1-1 | TRBD1 | TRBV7-2 | - | TGTGCCAGCAGCTCCCCGGACAGGGATACTGAAGCTTTCTTT | CASSSPDRDTEAFF
TRBJ2-3 | TRBD2 | TRBV4-3 | - | TGCGCCAGCAGCCAAGAACTAGCGAAAGATACGCAGTATTTT | CASSQELAKDTQYF
TRBJ1-2 | - | TRBV10-3 | - | TGTGCCATCAGTGAGAACCTTCAGACTAACTATGGCTACACCTTC | CAISENLQTNYGYTF
TRBJ1-3 | TRBD1 | TRBV29-1 | - | TGCAGCGTTGAGGTCCGGGACAGGGGGCTATCTGGAAACACCATATATTTT | CSVEVRDRGLSGNTIYF
TRBJ1-5 | - | TRBV14 | - | TGTGCCAGCAGCCAAGGTTTTCAGCCCCAGCATTTT | CASSQGFQPQHF
TRBJ2-7 | - | TRBV29-1 | - | TGCAGCGTTGTTCTTGGCCCCTCCTACGAGCAGTACTTC | CSVVLGPSYEQYF
TRBJ2-3 | - | TRBV7-2 | - | TGTGCCAGCAGCTTATCGAGTATTTTTAACACAGATACGCAGTATTTT | CASSLSSIFNTDTQYF
TRBJ1-5 | - | TRBV10-1 | once | TGCGCCAGCAGTGAGACAGGTAATCAGCCCCAGCATTTT | CASSETGNQPQHF
TRBJ2-7 | - | TRBV28 | - | TGTGCCAGCAGTGATACAGGGACCGCTCCCTACGAGCAGTACTTC | CASSDTGTAPYEQYF
TRBJ2-1 | TRBD2 | TRBV9 | - | TGTGCCAGCAGCGCTTGGCCAAGCGGGAGCAATGAGCAGTTCTTC | CASSAWPSGSNEQFF
TRBJ2-1 | TRBD2 | TRBV27 | - | TGTGCCAGCAGTTTATCGAGCGGGGGCCCGGCGGGGTACAATGAGCAGTTCTTC | CASSLSSGGPAGYNEQFF
TRBJ2-1 | TRBD2 | TRBV5-1 | - | TGCGCCAGCAGCTCCCTAGCGGGGGGGCTCCACAATGAGCAGTTCTTC | CASSSLAGGLHNEQFF
TRBJ1-5 | - | TRBV5-5 | - | TGTGCCAGCAGCTTGGTTTCAGGGCTTTATCAGCCCCAGCATTTT | CASSLVSGLYQPQHF
TRBJ2-5 | - | TRBV4-1 | once | TGCGCCAGCAGCCAGGTGGGGGGCCGGAAGGAGACCCAGTACTTC | CASSQVGGRKETQYF
TRBJ2-1 | TRBD2 | TRBV6-7 | - | TGTGCCAGCAGTACCCGACTAGCATTCTACAATGAGCAGTTCTTC | CASSTRLAFYNEQFF
TRBJ2-7 | TRBD2 | TRBV10-3 | once | TGTGCCATCAGCCCGGGGGGGGGCACCTACGAGCAGTACTTC | CAISPGGGTYEQYF
TRBJ1-2 | TRBD1 | TRBV7-2 | - | TGTGCCAGCAGCCACAGCACCAGGACAGGGGGACTTTGGGGCTACACCTTC | CASSHSTRTGGLWGYTF
TRBJ1-2 | TRBD1 | TRBV4-1 | - | TGCGCCAGCAGCCAACCCCACGGGACAGGGGGAGACTATGGCTACACCTTC | CASSQPHGTGGDYGYTF
TRBJ2-1 | TRBD2 | TRBV2 | - | TGTGCCAGCAGGGAACGACTAGCGGGAGTCTCTTTGGGTCAGTTCTTC | CASRERLAGVSLGQFF
TRBJ1-5 | - | TRBV7-8 | - | TGTGCCAGCAGCTCCCGGGACTACAATCAGCCCCAGCATTTT | CASSSRDYNQPQHF